These 4 T cell receptor beta chains were all obtained from the same sample, sequenced in a study of spatial heterogeneity in lung cancer. Time point given: sample taken at primary tumor resection. MiXCR was run by TCRdb on the 5' RACE reads, yielding one entry per CDR3 protein. The repertoire holds around 9,700 distinct CDR3 sequences, with around 6.3% as singletons. This specimen was PBMCs, taken at surgery. These receptors were obtained from a male donor with early-stage non-small cell lung cancer.

The table lists this clonotype with many counts. The chain is built from TRBV11-2 and TRBJ1-1; weak D call: TRBD1 (6 bases). The CDR3 runs 14 residues. Germline V gene lookup returns CDR1 SGHAT and CDR2 FQNNGV. V gave up 2 bases and J gave up 5 bases, with 12 bases separating them. This chain's CDR3 is CASSLTDSETEAFF. Here the CDR3 DNA reads TGTGCCAGCAGCTTAACGGACAGTGAAACTGAAGCTTTCTTT.

This clonotype was observed at least ten times. This rearrangement joins TRBV15 to TRBJ1-1, with D unclear. Germline V gives CDR1 LNHNV, CDR2 YYDKDF (reference sequence). V lost 1 base to trimming and J lost 5 bases, with 8 bases between them. The CDR3 length is 13 residues. CDR3 sequence: CATSRGLGTEAFF. In nucleotides, the CDR3 is TGTGCCACCAGCAGAGGCCTCGGTACTGAAGCTTTCTTT. The full variable domain, its missing parts supplied by reference TRBV15 and TRBJ1-1, is DAMVIQNPRYQVTQFGKPVTLSCSQTLNHNVMYWYQQKSSQAPKLLFHYYDKDFNNEADTPDNFQSRRPNTSFCFLDIRSPGLGDTAMYLCATSRGLGTEAFFGQGTRLTVV.

This clonotype was counted many times. V gene TRBV5-1 combines with J gene TRBJ1-2, with D tentatively TRBD1 (6 bases). Between the trimmed V and J ends, which lost 4 bases and 2 bases, there was a span of 21 bases. The CDR3 contains 17 residues. Germline-derived CDR1 and CDR2 are SGHRS and YFSETQ. Here the CDR3 reads CASSPRQGTILNYGYTF. The CDR3 DNA follows: TGCGCCAGCAGCCCCCGGCAGGGGACTATACTAAACTATGGCTACACCTTC.

This clonotype was seen more than once but under ten times. This CDR3 is CASSPRPGVQETQYF. DNA of the CDR3: TGTGCCAGCAGCCCTCGGCCCGGGGTCCAAGAGACCCAGTACTTC. J is TRBJ2-5 and V is TRBV5-6, with a tentative D call TRBD2 (5 bases). This CDR3 contains 15 residues. Germline V gene data show CDR1 as SGHDT and CDR2 as YYEEEE. V was trimmed by 4 bases and J by 1 base, leaving 14 bases between them.